The rows below give T cell receptor beta chains drawn from one sample of a study of T and B cells in COVID-19 patients. TCRdb redid the calling of the multiplex PCR reads with MiXCR, one entry per CDR3 protein. The table lists about 4,100 distinct CDR3 sequences, around 25% of them singletons. The sample comprised blood. These receptors all come from a human donor with active COVID-19. CDR3s include the opening cysteine and the closing phenylalanine or tryptophan. The D gene is left open where the match is weak. Where a row states a size, it is once, few, many or the class of an expanded clone; other rows omit it.

>-|TRBV14|TRBD1|TRBJ2-5
TGTGCCAGCAGCCCGGCACCGGGACAGGGGATAGAGACCCAGTACTTC
CASSPAPGQGIETQYF
>large|TRBV19|-|TRBJ2-2
TGTGCCAGTAGTATCGTCGGGGAGCTGTTTTTT
CASSIVGELFF
>-|TRBV12-5|-|TRBJ2-1
TGTGCTAGTGGTTGGGACGGACGGGACACGCAGTTCTTC
CASGWDGRDTQFF
>large|TRBV29-1|-|TRBJ1-4
TGCAGCGTGAACAGGGCGGGAGGTGAAAAACTGTTTTTT
CSVNRAGGEKLFF
>once|TRBV29-1|TRBD1|TRBJ2-5
TGCAGCGTTGAGACAGGGGAGATAGAGACCCAGTACTTC
CSVETGEIETQYF
>-|TRBV6-2/TRBV6-3|TRBD1|TRBJ1-6
TGTGCCAGCAGTTTCCCGGGACAGGGGAATAATTCACCCCTCCACTTT
CASSFPGQGNNSPLHF
>-|TRBV12-3/TRBV12-4|TRBD2|TRBJ2-1
TGTGCCAGCAGCCGGGGACTAGCGGGAGACAATGAGCAGTTCTTC
CASSRGLAGDNEQFF
>few|TRBV7-9|-|TRBJ1-2
TGTGCCAGCAGCTCCCATGTGGATGGTGGCTACACCTTC
CASSSHVDGGYTF
>few|TRBV5-1|TRBD1|TRBJ2-3
TGCGCCAGCAGCATAGGACAGGGAGAAGGACGGCTATGGTATTTT
CASSIGQGEGRLWYF
>medium-sized|TRBV12-3/TRBV12-4|TRBD2|TRBJ2-1
TGTGCCAGCAGCACGGGACTAGCCGACAATGAGCAGTTCTTC
CASSTGLADNEQFF
>medium-sized|TRBV27|-|TRBJ1-6
TGTGCCAGCAGTTTACAGGCGTCTAGCTCCTATAATTCACCCCTCCACTTT
CASSLQASSSYNSPLHF
>medium-sized|TRBV6-5|-|TRBJ2-3
TGTGCCAGCAGTCAGGGTCGGAATACGCAGTATTTT
CASSQGRNTQYF
>medium-sized|TRBV18|TRBD2|TRBJ2-5
TGTGCCAGCTCACCAAGAAGTAGCGGGAAAGAGACCCAGTACTTC
CASSPRSSGKETQYF
>medium-sized|TRBV6-4|-|TRBJ2-2
TGTGCCAGCAGTCTCCACACCGGGGAGCTGTTTTTT
CASSLHTGELFF
>-|TRBV28|TRBD1|TRBJ2-1
TGTGCCACCGGTGGGACAGGGACTTTTTCCTACAATGAGCAGTTCTTC
CATGGTGTFSYNEQFF
>few|TRBV20-1|-|TRBJ2-7
TGCAGTGCCTCGGGGGTCCAGGGCTACGAGCAGTACTTC
CSASGVQGYEQYF
>-|TRBV7-2|-|TRBJ1-5
TGTGCCAGCAGGCCACCCGGGGGGAACCAGCCCCAGCATTTT
CASRPPGGNQPQHF
>-|TRBV6-5|TRBD1|TRBJ1-1
TGTGCCAGTGTCATCGGGACAGGGGGATTTACTGAAGCTTTCTTT
CASVIGTGGFTEAFF
>few|TRBV21-1|-|TRBJ2-2
TGTGCCAGCCCCAACAGAAGGTGGTTTAGGGGGGAGCTGTTTTTT
CASPNRRWFRGELFF
>once|TRBV20-1|-|TRBJ2-3
TGCAGTGCTTGGGACTTCAGATCAGATACGCAGTATTTT
CSAWDFRSDTQYF
>large|TRBV29-1|-|TRBJ1-6
TGCAGCGCCTCGGTCGGGTGGGCCCTCCACTTT
CSASVGWALHF
>-|TRBV6-1|TRBD1|TRBJ2-7
TGTGCCAGCAGACCCCGACAGGGCTCCTACGAGCAGTACTTC
CASRPRQGSYEQYF
>-|TRBV5-4|TRBD2|TRBJ2-1
TGTGCCAGCAGCTTGGGGACTAGCGGGATAAATGAGCAGTTCTTC
CASSLGTSGINEQFF
>few|TRBV7-2|-|TRBJ2-2
TGTGCCACCGGGCCGGCAGGACAGAACACCGGGGAGCTGTTTTTT
CATGPAGQNTGELFF
>-|TRBV20-1|-|TRBJ2-1
TGCAGTGCTAGAGAGGGGTCCTACTCCTACAATGAGCAGTTCTTC
CSAREGSYSYNEQFF
>medium-sized|TRBV19|-|TRBJ1-1
TGTGCCAGTAGTATAGAAGAGGGTGTTAGCACTGAAGCTTTCTTT
CASSIEEGVSTEAFF
>medium-sized|TRBV12-3/TRBV12-4|TRBD1|TRBJ1-1
TGTGCCAGCAGGGAGCAGGGGGTTGGAGCTGAAGCTTTCTTT
CASREQGVGAEAFF
>medium-sized|TRBV19|-|TRBJ1-1
TGTGCCAGTAGTCCCAACTCACGACAATTTTCAGTTGGGGCTTTCTTT
CASSPNSRQFSVGAFF
>medium-sized|TRBV5-4|-|TRBJ2-7
TGTGCCAGCAGCTTGGGTACAGGGTCTCGCTACGAGCAGTACTTC
CASSLGTGSRYEQYF
>-|TRBV19|-|TRBJ2-2
TGTGCCAGTAGTAGAGCCCCGAACACCGGGGAGCTGTTTTTT
CASSRAPNTGELFF